This TCR beta chain was retrieved from a study of Graves' ophthalmopathy and Graves' hyperthyroidism. The wider study: Pretreatment peripheral blood was obtained at initial diagnosis.

Amplifying from RNA transcripts, the study obtained TCR beta CDR3 regions. The library came from an HTBI-primed first-round RT-PCR and a second-round multiplex PCR. TCRdb reanalysed the multiplex PCR reads using MiXCR and keeps one entry per CDR3 protein. The sample lists some 210,000 distinct CDR3 sequences; 29% were seen once. This clonotype showed up many times. Trimming shortened V by 5 bases and J by 5 bases, and 13 bases separated the two germline ends. Germline V lookup: CDR1 SGHTA, CDR2 FQGNSA. The CDR3 contains 14 residues. V gene TRBV7-2 combines with J gene TRBJ1-5; the D gene is possibly TRBD1 (5 bases). The sequencing sample was made of peripheral blood. This sequence was found in a man aged 50-60 years with Graves' ophthalmopathy. DNA of the CDR3: TGTGCCAGCAGCCACAAAGTGGGGCATCAGCCCCAGCATTTT. This sequence encodes CASSHKVGHQPQHF.